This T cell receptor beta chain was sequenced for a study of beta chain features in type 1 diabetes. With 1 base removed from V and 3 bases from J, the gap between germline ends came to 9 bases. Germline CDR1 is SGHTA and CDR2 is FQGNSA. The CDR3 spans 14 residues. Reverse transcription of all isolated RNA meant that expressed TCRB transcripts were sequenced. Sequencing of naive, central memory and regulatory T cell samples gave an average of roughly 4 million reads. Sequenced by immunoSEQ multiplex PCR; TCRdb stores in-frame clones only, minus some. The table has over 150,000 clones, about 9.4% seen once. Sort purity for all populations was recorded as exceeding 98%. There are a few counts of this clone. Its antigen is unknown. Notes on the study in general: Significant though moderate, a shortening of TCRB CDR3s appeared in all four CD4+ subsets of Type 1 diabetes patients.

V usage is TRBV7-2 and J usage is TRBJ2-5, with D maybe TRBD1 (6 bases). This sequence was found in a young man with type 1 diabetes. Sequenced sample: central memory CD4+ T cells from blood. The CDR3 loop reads CASSLVRGEETQYF. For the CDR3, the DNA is TGTGCCAGCAGCTTAGTCAGGGGAGAAGAGACCCAGTACTTC.